This T cell receptor (beta chain) came from a study of regulatory T cells in long-lasting Graves disease. Whole-study context: The antithyroid drugs taken by newly diagnosed Graves' patients had been used for under 3 months. Study-wide points: TRBV28, TRBJ1-2 and TRBJ2-5 were segments that persistent disease favored.

The CDR3 totals 16 residues. CDR1 is MNHNY, CDR2 SVGAGI, per germline (reference sequence). Described time point: newly diagnosed GD, antithyroid drugs for less than 3 months. Making the TCR library involved RNA that had been extracted from PBMCs. An endocrinology department located in Xi'an, China, was where the patients came from. A note on this clonotype: Antigen unknown. A far larger clone is just one base off, so this is likely a read error.

Through Arm-PCR of CDR3 regions and iRepertoire HTBI primers, TCR beta libraries were built. TCRdb independently ran MiXCR on the multiplex PCR reads; one entry per CDR3 protein. This table has around 250,000 distinct CDR3 sequences, 18% appearing once. The same data also went into a second study, on T cells in Graves' hyperthyroidism and ophthalmopathy. Per that paper: It was considered stable Graves' hyperthyroidism when ophthalmopathy did not progress within 18 months.

This specimen was peripheral blood mononuclear cells (PBMCs), taken at new diagnosis, from a patient treated with antithyroid drugs. The chain joins TRBV6-6 to TRBJ2-3; 14 positions match TRBD2. The J call may be in error: the DNA end matches TRBJ2-1 better. The receptor's source is a woman in her twenties or thirties with Graves disease. The CDR3 nucleotides are TGTACCAGCAGTTACTCGACTGGACTAGCGGGGGGAAAGCAGTTCTTC. Translation: CTSSYSTGLAGGKQFF.